The source of this T cell receptor (beta chain) is a study of T cells after posttransplantation cyclophosphamide. In regard to this clone: The antigen is undetermined.

Method: immunoSEQ multiplex PCR; TCRdb's copy keeps in-frame clones and lacks some. The sample consists of about 24,000 clones, more than 80% of them appearing once. Sampled 1 year posttransplant, controls received myeloablative marrow transplants, methotrexate and a calcineurin inhibitor. The V end lost 1 base, the J end lost 4 bases, and 10 bases lay between the germline ends. CDR3 length: 14 residues. Germline assignment: CDR1 SGHTA and CDR2 FQGTGA. Study-level results: TRB clonality was highly associated with recipient CMV seropositivity and reactivation. Tissue-infiltrating T cells from skin or gut overlapped little with blood T cells.

The J gene is TRBJ1-1, the V gene TRBV7-3; D uncertain. Material: PBMCs, obtained after an allogeneic stem cell transplant with a calcineurin inhibitor and methotrexate. The source of this sequence is a female patient aged 50 to 65 who received an allogeneic stem cell transplant from an unrelated donor, was CMV-positive, and had chronic GVHD only. Some T cells may originate from the graft donor. CDR3 region: CASSLSSQATEAFF. CDR3 bases: TGTGCCAGCAGCTTAAGCAGCCAGGCCACTGAAGCTTTCTTT. Together with reference TRBV7-3 and TRBJ1-1, the CDR3 gives the full variable domain: GAGVSQTPSNKVTEKGKYVELRCDPISGHTALYWYRQSLGQGPEFLIYFQGTGAADDSGLPNDRFFAVRPEGSVSTLKIQRTERGDSAVYLCASSLSSQATEAFFGQGTRLTVV.